This T cell receptor beta chain comes out of a study of OX40 agonist ivuxolimab in advanced cancers. Study background: A mean age of approximately 64 years, range roughly 20 to 79, was recorded, and under 85% were male. Findings and limits, study-wide: Both CD4+ and CD8+ T cell populations in blood had undergone clonal expansion by week 6 at 0.1 to 3.0 mg/kg.

Trimming took 6 bases from V and 5 from J; bases not matched to a gene: 6. The length of the CDR3 is 15 residues. Per the germline V gene, CDR1 is SGHNT and CDR2 is YYREEE (reference sequence). A word on this clone: Its matching antigen is unknown.

TCRdb's copy holds only in-frame clones and misses some; the assay was immunoSEQ multiplex PCR. The data show 55,000 to 65,000 clones, 85% seen once. The source material was CD4+ or CD8+ T cells sorted from blood, sampled in a trial of the OX40 agonist ivuxolimab. The receptor comes from an adult with an advanced solid tumor such as melanoma, head and neck, liver or kidney cancer. The chain couples TRBV5-4 to TRBJ2-2, with 11 bases matching TRBD1. CDR3 in DNA: TGTGCCAGCAACCCGGGACAGGGGGGAACCGGGGAGCTGTTTTTT. It yields the protein CASNPGQGGTGELFF.